These T cell receptor beta chains were read from a single sample in a study of T cell changes during pregnancy in multiple sclerosis. Sequenced by immunoSEQ multiplex PCR; TCRdb stores in-frame clones only, minus some. The sample includes about 50,000 clones, roughly 91% of them seen just once. The input for sequencing was CD4+ T cells from peripheral blood mononuclear cells, taken after pregnancy. All receptors come from a female donor in good health, enrolled as a control in a pregnancy study. The CDR3 runs from the conserved cysteine through the conserved F or W. A D gene is named only where the DNA matches it firmly. Only part of the rows carry a size: once, few, many, or a class if the clone is expanded.

J gene	V gene	D gene	clone size	CDR3 DNA	CDR3 protein
TRBJ1-1	TRBV5-1	TRBD1	NA	TGCGCCAGCAGCTCCCTGGGACAGGGAGGCACTGAAGCTTTCTTT	CASSSLGQGGTEAFF
TRBJ2-7	TRBV19	NA	NA	TGTGCCAGTAGTAGGCCTCCCGACTACGAGCAGTACTTC	CASSRPPDYEQYF
TRBJ1-1	TRBV11-2	NA	NA	TGTGCCAGCAGCTCCCGTCCGGGGGGCACTGAAGCTTTCTTT	CASSSRPGGTEAFF
TRBJ2-3	TRBV5-1	TRBD2	NA	TGCGCCAGCAGCTTTTTGAGCGGGACTAGCACAGATACGCAGTATTTT	CASSFLSGTSTDTQYF
TRBJ1-5	TRBV14	TRBD1	NA	TGTGCCAGCAGCCCGGGACAGGGGGCTAATCAGCCCCAGCATTTT	CASSPGQGANQPQHF
TRBJ2-2	TRBV6-6	NA	NA	TGTGCCAGCAGCCTCGAGGGCTCGAACACCGGGGAGCTGTTTTTT	CASSLEGSNTGELFF
TRBJ2-5	TRBV2	NA	NA	TGTGCCAGCAGTGATCTCCTCCGGGAGACCCAGTACTTC	CASSDLLRETQYF
TRBJ2-1	TRBV2	TRBD2	once	TGTGCCAGCAATCTTAGCGGGAGACGGAATGAGCAGTTCTTC	CASNLSGRRNEQFF
TRBJ2-7	TRBV11-2	TRBD2	NA	TGTGCCAGCAGCTTAGCCGCCGGCGGGGGATACGAGCAGTACTTC	CASSLAAGGGYEQYF
TRBJ2-1	TRBV5-1	NA	NA	TGCGCCAGCAGCCTGGACGGAACTTCCGGGACACGCGCCGACAGGCAGTTCTTC	CASSLDGTSGTRADRQFF
TRBJ1-2	TRBV6-4	NA	NA	TGTGCCAGCAGTGAAAGGTCGGGGAACTATGGCTACACCTTC	CASSERSGNYGYTF
TRBJ2-5	TRBV29-1	NA	NA	TGCAGCGTGCCGGGGGAGACCCAGTACTTC	CSVPGETQYF
TRBJ1-1	TRBV7-3	NA	NA	TGTGCCAGCAGCTCAGTCAACACTGAAGCTTTCTTT	CASSSVNTEAFF
TRBJ2-3	TRBV6-6	NA	NA	TGTGCCAGCAGTTACTCGCAGGGGCGAGGCACAGATACGCAGTATTTT	CASSYSQGRGTDTQYF
TRBJ1-5	TRBV28	TRBD1	NA	TGTGCCAGCAGCGACCGGACAGGGGCAAATAATCAGCCCCAGCATTTT	CASSDRTGANNQPQHF
TRBJ2-3	TRBV7-9	TRBD2	NA	TGTGCCAGCAGCAGACTAGCCTCTGGGACAGATACGCAGTATTTT	CASSRLASGTDTQYF
TRBJ2-1	TRBV5-4	TRBD1	NA	TGTGCCAGCAGCCCAGGCCGGGACAGGTCCTACAATGAGCAGTTCTTC	CASSPGRDRSYNEQFF
TRBJ2-1	TRBV4-1	TRBD2	NA	TGCGCCAGCAGCACCCAAAGCCGCAGGCGGACTAGCGGGGGGGCCCTGGATGAGCAGTTCTTC	CASSTQSRRRTSGGALDEQFF
TRBJ2-2	TRBV2	TRBD2	NA	TGTGCCAGCAGTCCTAGCGGGGGACTATACGGGGAGCTGTTTTTT	CASSPSGGLYGELFF
TRBJ1-1	TRBV10-3	TRBD1	NA	TGTGCCATCAGTACCGGACAGGGAAACACTGAAGCTTTCTTT	CAISTGQGNTEAFF
TRBJ2-2	TRBV19	TRBD2	NA	TGTGCCAGTCCGCGGGCTAGCGGGAGCGACACCGGGGAGCTGTTTTTT	CASPRASGSDTGELFF
TRBJ1-5	TRBV19	NA	NA	TGTGCCAGTAAGTCCCTTAGGGGGGGTGATAGCAATCAGCCCCAGCATTTT	CASKSLRGGDSNQPQHF
TRBJ1-1	TRBV19	TRBD1	NA	TGTGCCAGTAGTTTTGGGTTGGGACAGCACACTGAAGCTTTCTTT	CASSFGLGQHTEAFF
TRBJ2-2	TRBV27	TRBD1	NA	TGTGCCAGCGGGCTTGGGACAGCGAACACCGGGGAGCTGTTTTTT	CASGLGTANTGELFF
TRBJ1-3	TRBV21-1	NA	NA	TGTGCCAAACCGGAGGACGGAAACACCATATATTTT	CAKPEDGNTIYF
TRBJ2-5	TRBV6-5	NA	once	TGTGCCAGCAGTACCCACAGGGAACCGGGGGAGACCCAGTACTTC	CASSTHREPGETQYF
TRBJ2-5	TRBV5-1	TRBD2	NA	TGCGCCAGCAGCTTGGGGTTATTTTCGCGGGGGACCCAAGAGACCCAGTACTTC	CASSLGLFSRGTQETQYF
TRBJ2-5	TRBV7-2	TRBD2	NA	TGTGCCAGCAGCTTAGCCCGACTAGCGTCAGCAGAGACCCAGTACTTC	CASSLARLASAETQYF
TRBJ2-7	TRBV5-1	TRBD2	once	TGCGCCAGCAGCTTGGTGGGTAGCGGGGGTATTCGGGGCTACGAGCAGTACTTC	CASSLVGSGGIRGYEQYF
TRBJ1-2	TRBV10-3	TRBD1	NA	TGTGCCACCAACCCTGGGACAGGGGGCTATGGCTACACCTTC	CATNPGTGGYGYTF
TRBJ2-3	TRBV18	NA	once	TGTGCCAGCTCACCGGGGAGTCCAGATACGCAGTATTTT	CASSPGSPDTQYF
TRBJ2-5	TRBV11-1	NA	NA	TGTGCCAGCAGCCCGGGGACCGGGGGGACCCAGTACTTC	CASSPGTGGTQYF
TRBJ2-5	TRBV5-3	TRBD2	NA	TGTGCCAGAAGCTTATTCGATTGTAGAATTCCGGGACTAGCGGGAGACGCGACCCAGTACTTC	CARSLFDCRIPGLAGDATQYF
TRBJ1-4	TRBV5-4	NA	NA	TGTGCCAGCAGCTTAGGGCGAGGGAGTGAAAAACTGTTTTTT	CASSLGRGSEKLFF
TRBJ2-3	TRBV9	TRBD2	NA	TGTGCCAGCAGCGTAGACCCCAGCGGGGGGCCCACAGATACGCAGTATTTT	CASSVDPSGGPTDTQYF
TRBJ2-1	TRBV20-1	NA	NA	TGCAGTGCTTCGGGTGGGAATGAGCAGTTCTTC	CSASGGNEQFF
TRBJ2-2	TRBV28	NA	NA	TGTGCCAGCAGCCCCCCCAGGGGCGGAAACACCGGGGAGCTGTTTTTT	CASSPPRGGNTGELFF
TRBJ2-4	TRBV6-1	TRBD1	NA	TGTGCCAGCAGTGATTCTCTGTACAGGGGGAACATTCAGTACTTC	CASSDSLYRGNIQYF
TRBJ1-5	TRBV5-5	NA	NA	TGTGCCAGCAGCTTGGGGACATTAACTAACAATCAGCCCCAGCATTTT	CASSLGTLTNNQPQHF
TRBJ1-5	TRBV2	NA	NA	TGTGCCAGCAGTGAGCGGTCGGGTGGCGGCAATCAGCCCCAGCATTTT	CASSERSGGGNQPQHF
TRBJ2-2	TRBV6-5	TRBD2	NA	TGTGCCAGCAAGGGACTAGCGGAGAACACCGGGGAGCTGTTTTTT	CASKGLAENTGELFF